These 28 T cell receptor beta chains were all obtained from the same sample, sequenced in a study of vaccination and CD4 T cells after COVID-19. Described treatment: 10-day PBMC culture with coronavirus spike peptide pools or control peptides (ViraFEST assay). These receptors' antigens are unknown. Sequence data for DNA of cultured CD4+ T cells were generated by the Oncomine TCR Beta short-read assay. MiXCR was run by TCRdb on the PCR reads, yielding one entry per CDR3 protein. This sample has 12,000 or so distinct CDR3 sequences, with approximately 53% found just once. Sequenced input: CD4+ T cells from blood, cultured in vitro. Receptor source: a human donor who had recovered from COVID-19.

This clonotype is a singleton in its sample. This CDR3 is CSVDSGDYGYTF. DNA for the CDR3: TGCAGCGTTGATTCCGGGGACTATGGCTACACCTTC. The V gene is TRBV29-1, the J gene TRBJ1-2; no reliable D call. The CDR3 totals 12 residues. Trimming stripped 3 bases from V and 3 bases from J, with 8 bases between. CDR1 is SQVTM, CDR2 ANQGSEA, per germline.

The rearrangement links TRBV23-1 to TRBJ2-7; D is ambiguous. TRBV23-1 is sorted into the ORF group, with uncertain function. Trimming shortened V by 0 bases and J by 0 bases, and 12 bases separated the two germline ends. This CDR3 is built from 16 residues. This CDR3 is CASSQSYTTSSYEQYF. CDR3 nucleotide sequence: TGCGCCAGCAGTCAATCATACACCACGAGCTCCTACGAGCAGTACTTC.

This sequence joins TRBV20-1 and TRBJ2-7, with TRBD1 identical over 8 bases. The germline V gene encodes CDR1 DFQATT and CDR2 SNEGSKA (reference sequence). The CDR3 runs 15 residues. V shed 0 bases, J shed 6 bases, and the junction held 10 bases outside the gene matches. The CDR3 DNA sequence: TGCAGTGCTAGAGATGTAAGACAGGGGAACGGCGAGCAGTACTTC. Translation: CSARDVRQGNGEQYF.

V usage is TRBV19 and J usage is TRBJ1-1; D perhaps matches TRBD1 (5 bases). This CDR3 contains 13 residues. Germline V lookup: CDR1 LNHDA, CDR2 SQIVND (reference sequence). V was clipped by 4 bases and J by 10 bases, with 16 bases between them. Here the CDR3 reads CASSNQGGVRAFF. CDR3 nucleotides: TGTGCCAGTAGTAACCAGGGAGGAGTTAGAGCTTTCTTT.

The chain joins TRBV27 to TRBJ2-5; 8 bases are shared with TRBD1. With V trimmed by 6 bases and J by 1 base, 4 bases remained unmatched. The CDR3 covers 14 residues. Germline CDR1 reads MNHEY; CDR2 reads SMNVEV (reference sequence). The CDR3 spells CASSRTGSQETQYF. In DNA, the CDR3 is TGTGCCAGCAGCCGGACAGGGTCCCAAGAGACCCAGTACTTC.

DNA of the CDR3: TGTGCCAGCAGCTTAGTATCTCAGGTCAATGAGCAGTTCTTC. Translating it yields CASSLVSQVNEQFF. V gene TRBV11-3 combines with J gene TRBJ2-1; D unresolved. Trimming took off 1 base at V and 6 bases at J, with 10 bases between the two ends. Germline V lookup: CDR1 SGHNT, CDR2 YENEEA. The CDR3 totals 14 residues.

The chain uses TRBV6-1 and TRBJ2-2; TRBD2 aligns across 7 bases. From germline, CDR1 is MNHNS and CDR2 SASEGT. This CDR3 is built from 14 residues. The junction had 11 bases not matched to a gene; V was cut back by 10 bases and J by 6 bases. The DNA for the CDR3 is TGTGCCACTAAGACTAGCTGGGACGCCGGGGAGCTGTTTTTT. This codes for CATKTSWDAGELFF.

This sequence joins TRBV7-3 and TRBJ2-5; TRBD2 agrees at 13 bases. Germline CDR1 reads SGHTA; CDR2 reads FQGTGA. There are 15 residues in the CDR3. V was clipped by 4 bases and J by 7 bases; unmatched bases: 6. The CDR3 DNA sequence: TGTGCCAGCAGCTCAGGACTAGCGGGAGCAGGGACCCAGTACTTC. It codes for CASSSGLAGAGTQYF.

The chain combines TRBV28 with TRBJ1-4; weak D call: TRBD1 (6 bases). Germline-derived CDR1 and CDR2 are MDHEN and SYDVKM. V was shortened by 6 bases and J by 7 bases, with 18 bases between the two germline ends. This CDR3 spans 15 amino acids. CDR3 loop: CASRVSGTSGEKLFF. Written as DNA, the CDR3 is TGTGCCAGCAGAGTATCGGGGACATCTGGTGAAAAACTGTTTTTT.

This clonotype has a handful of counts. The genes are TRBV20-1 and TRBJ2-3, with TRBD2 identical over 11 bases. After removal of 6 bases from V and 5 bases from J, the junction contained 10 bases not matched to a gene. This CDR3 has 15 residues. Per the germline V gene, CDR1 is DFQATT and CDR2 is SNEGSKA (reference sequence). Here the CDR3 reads CSARALAGVEDTQYF. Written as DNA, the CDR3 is TGCAGTGCCCGCGCACTAGCGGGAGTGGAAGATACGCAGTATTTT.

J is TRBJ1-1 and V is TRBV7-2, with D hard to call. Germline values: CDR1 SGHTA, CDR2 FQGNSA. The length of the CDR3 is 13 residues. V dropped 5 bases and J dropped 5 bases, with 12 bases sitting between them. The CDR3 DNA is TGTGCCAGCAGCCCGGCGGGGAGGACTGAAGCTTTCTTT. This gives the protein CASSPAGRTEAFF. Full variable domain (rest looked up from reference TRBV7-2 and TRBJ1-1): GAGVSQSPSNKVTEKGKDVELRCDPISGHTALYWYRQSLGQGLEFLIYFQGNSAPDKSGLPSDRFSAERTGGSVSTLTIQRTQQEDSAVYLCASSPAGRTEAFFGQGTRLTVV.

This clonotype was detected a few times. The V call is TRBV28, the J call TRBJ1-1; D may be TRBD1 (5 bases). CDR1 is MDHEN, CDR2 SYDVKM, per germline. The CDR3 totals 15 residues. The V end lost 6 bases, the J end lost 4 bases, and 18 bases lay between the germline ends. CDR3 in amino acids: CASSLRSPQGTEAFF. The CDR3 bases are TGTGCCAGCAGCCTCCGGAGCCCTCAGGGCACTGAAGCTTTCTTT.

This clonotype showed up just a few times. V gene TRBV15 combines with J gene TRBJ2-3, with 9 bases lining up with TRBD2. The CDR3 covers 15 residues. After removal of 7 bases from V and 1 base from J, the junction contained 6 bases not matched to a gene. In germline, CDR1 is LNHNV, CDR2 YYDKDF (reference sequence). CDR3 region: CATTAGGFRTDTQYF. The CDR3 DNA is TGTGCCACCACCGCGGGGGGGTTTCGCACAGATACGCAGTATTTT.

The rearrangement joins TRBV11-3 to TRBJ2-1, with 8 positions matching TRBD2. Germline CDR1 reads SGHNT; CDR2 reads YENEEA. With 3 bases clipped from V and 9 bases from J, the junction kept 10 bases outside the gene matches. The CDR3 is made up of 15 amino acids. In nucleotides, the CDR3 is TGTGCCAGCAGCTTGAGTCGGGGGGGCCAGAGTGAGCAGTTCTTC. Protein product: CASSLSRGGQSEQFF.

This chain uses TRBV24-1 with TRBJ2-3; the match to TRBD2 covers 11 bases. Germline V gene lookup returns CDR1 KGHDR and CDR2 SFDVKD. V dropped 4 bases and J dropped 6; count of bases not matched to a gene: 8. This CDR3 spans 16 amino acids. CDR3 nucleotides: TGTGCCACCAGTGACCACCTAGCGGGGGGACCCGATACGCAGTATTTT. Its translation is CATSDHLAGGPDTQYF.

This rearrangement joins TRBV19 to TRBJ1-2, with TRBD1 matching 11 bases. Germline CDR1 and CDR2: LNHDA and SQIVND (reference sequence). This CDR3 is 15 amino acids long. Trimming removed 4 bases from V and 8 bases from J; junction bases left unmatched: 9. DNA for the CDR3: TGTGCCAGTAGTACACCGGGACAGGGGGTTTGGGGCTACACCTTC. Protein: CASSTPGQGVWGYTF.

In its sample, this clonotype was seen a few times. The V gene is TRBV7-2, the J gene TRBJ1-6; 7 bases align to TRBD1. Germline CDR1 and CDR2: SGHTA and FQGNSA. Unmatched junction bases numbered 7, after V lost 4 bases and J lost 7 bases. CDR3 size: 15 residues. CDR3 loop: CASSSTTGANSPLHF. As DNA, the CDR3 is TGTGCCAGCAGCTCTACTACAGGGGCCAATTCACCCCTCCACTTT.

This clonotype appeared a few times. CDR3 region: CASSLFERMNTEAFF. The CDR3 nucleotides are TGTGCCAGCAGTTTATTTGAAAGAATGAACACTGAAGCTTTCTTT. V and J are TRBV27 and TRBJ1-1; D gene unclear. This CDR3 contains 15 residues. Trimming removed 1 base from V and 0 bases from J, with 9 bases in between. The germline V gene has CDR1 MNHEY and CDR2 SMNVEV (reference sequence).

The CDR3: CASSVGLENYEQYF. The CDR3 DNA sequence: TGTGCCAGCAGCGTGGGACTAGAGAATTACGAGCAGTACTTC. This chain links TRBV7-2 with TRBJ2-7; 8 nucleotides line up with TRBD2. Germline V gives CDR1 SGHTA, CDR2 FQGNSA. CDR3 length: 14 residues. The ends lost 5 bases at V and 4 bases at J; junction bases unmatched: 7.

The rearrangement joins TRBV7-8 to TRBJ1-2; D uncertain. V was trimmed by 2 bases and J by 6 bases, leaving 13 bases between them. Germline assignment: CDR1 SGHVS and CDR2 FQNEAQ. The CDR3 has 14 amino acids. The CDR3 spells CASSLSNPRNGYTF. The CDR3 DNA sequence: TGTGCCAGCAGCTTATCCAATCCGAGGAATGGCTACACCTTC.

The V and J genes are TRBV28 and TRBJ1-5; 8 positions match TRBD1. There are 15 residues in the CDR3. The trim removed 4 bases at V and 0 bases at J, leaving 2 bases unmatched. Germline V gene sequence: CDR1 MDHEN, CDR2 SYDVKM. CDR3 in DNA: TGTGCCAGCAGTTCGACAGGGGTTAGCAATCAGCCCCAGCATTTT. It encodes CASSSTGVSNQPQHF.

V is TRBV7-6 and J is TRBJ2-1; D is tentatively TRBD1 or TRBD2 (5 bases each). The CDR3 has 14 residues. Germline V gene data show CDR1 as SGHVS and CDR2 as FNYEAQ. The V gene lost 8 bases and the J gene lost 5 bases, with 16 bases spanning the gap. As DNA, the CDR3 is TGTGCCAGCTCGGGGACGCGAGGGAACAATGAGCAGTTCTTC. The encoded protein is CASSGTRGNNEQFF.

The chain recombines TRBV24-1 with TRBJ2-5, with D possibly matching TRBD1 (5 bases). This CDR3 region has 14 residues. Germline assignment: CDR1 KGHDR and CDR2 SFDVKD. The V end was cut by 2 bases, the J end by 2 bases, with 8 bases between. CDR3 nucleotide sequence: TGTGCCACCAGTGATTGGGCAGGGCAAGAGACCCAGTACTTC. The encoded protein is CATSDWAGQETQYF.

DNA for the CDR3: TGTGCCAGCCCACGAGGGACTAGCGGGGAAACAGATACGCAGTATTTT. It yields the protein CASPRGTSGETDTQYF. The chain links TRBV7-2 to TRBJ2-3; 13 bases are a match to TRBD2. The CDR3 covers 16 residues. V dropped 8 bases and J dropped 3; count of bases not matched to a gene: 8. CDR1 and CDR2 from the germline V gene are SGHTA and FQGNSA.

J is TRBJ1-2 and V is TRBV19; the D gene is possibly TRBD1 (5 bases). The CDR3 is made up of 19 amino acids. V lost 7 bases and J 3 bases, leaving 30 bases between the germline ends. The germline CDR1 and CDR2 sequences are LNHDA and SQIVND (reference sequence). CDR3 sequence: CASKSNWGGQRGFDYGYTF. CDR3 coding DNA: TGTGCCAGTAAAAGCAACTGGGGGGGTCAAAGGGGATTCGACTATGGCTACACCTTC.

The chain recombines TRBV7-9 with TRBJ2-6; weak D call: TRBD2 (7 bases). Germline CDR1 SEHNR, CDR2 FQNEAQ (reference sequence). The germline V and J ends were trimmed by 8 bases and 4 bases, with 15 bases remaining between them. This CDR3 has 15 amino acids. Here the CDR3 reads CASGGALNGANVLTF. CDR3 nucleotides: TGTGCCAGCGGGGGGGCCCTGAACGGGGCCAACGTCCTGACTTTC. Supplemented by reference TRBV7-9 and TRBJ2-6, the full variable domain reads DTGVSQNPRHKITKRGQNVTFRCDPISEHNRLYWYRQTLGQGPEFLTYFQNEAQLEKSRLLSDRFSAERPKGSFSTLEIQRTEQGDSAMYLCASGGALNGANVLTFGAGSRLTVL.

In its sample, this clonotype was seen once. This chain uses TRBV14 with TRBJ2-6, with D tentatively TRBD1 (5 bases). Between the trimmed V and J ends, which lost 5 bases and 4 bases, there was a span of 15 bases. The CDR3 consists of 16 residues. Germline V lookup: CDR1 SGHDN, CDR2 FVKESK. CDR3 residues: CASSNNPGAGANVLTF. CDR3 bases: TGTGCCAGCAGCAACAATCCTGGGGCAGGGGCCAACGTCCTGACTTTC.

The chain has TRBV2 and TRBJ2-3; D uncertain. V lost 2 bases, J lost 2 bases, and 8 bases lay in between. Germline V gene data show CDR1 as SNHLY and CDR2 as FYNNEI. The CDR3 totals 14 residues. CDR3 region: CASSEKRSTDTQYF. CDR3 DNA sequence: TGTGCCAGCAGTGAAAAGCGATCCACAGATACGCAGTATTTT.